Sequencing of this T cell receptor (beta chain) was carried out in a study of graft-versus-host responses after intestinal transplantation. Study summary: Tacrolimus plus steroids were given to all recipients for roughly three years, preceded by anti-thymocyte globulin induction. Notes on the study in general: GvH clone levels peaked in circulation, and this peak was associated with early post-transplant HvG declines. High graft-versus-host to host-versus-graft clonal ratios were found in allografts of patients who had graft-donor T cell macrochimerism.

Repertoires were generated with immunoSEQ multiplex PCR, while TCRdb's copy carries only in-frame clones and drops some. The table lists about 15,000 clones, 74% of them singletons. Trimming cost V 6 bases and J 3 bases; bases outside gene matches: 12. CDR1 ENHRY and CDR2 SYGVKD come from the germline V gene. This CDR3 spans 17 amino acids. On this clone itself: Its matching antigen is unknown.

Tissue processing of the graft released intraepithelial and lamina propria lymphocytes from it. V is TRBV10-3 and J is TRBJ2-2, with TRBD2 identical over 8 bases. Specimen: ileum tissue, collected 14 days after transplant. The sequence was obtained from a human patient who received an intestinal transplant, so some T cells may come from the graft donor. The CDR3 here is CAISPRGRGADTGELFF. In DNA form, the CDR3 reads TGTGCCATCAGCCCCCGAGGGCGGGGGGCGGACACCGGGGAGCTGTTTTTT.